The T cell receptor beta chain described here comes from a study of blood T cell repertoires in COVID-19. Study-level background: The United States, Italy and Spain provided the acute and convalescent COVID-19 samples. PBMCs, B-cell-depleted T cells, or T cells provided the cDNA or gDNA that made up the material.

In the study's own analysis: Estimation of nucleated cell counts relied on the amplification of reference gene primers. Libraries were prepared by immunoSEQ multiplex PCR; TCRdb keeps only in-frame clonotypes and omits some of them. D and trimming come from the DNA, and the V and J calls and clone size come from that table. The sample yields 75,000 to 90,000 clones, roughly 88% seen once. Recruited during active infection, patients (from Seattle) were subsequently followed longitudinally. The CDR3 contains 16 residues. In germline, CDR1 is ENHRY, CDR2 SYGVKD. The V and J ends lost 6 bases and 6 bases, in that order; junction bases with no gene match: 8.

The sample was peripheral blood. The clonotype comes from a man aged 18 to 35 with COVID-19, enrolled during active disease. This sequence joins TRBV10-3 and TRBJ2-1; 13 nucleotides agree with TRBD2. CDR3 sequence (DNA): TGTGCCATCAGCGGCCCGGGACTAGCGGGAATCAATGAGCAGTTCTTC. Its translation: CAISGPGLAGINEQFF.